This T cell receptor beta chain was sequenced for a study of cytomegalovirus exposure and HLA in healthy donors. Findings and caveats of the study: It was confirmed in vitro that three of the CMV-associated chains were specific for CMV antigens.

This CDR3 has 12 amino acids. Germline V CDR1 and CDR2: SQVTM, ANQGSEA. V was pared by 0 bases and J by 2 bases, with 2 bases between. Clones were sequenced by immunoSEQ multiplex PCR, and TCRdb holds only the in-frame ones, with some missing. The table records approximately 300,000 clones, more than 80% of them present only once. Comments on this clone: Its specificity is not known.

The V call is TRBV29-1, the J call TRBJ1-3; D ambiguous. The clonotype was recovered from a woman younger than 35 in good health and CMV-seronegative. Sequencing used PBMCs. CDR3 nucleotides: TGCAGCGTTGAAGATACTGGAAACACCATATATTTT. Its translation is CSVEDTGNTIYF.